Listed below are T cell receptor beta chains from one sample, sequenced in a study of technical replicates of blood from several donors. The data were produced by immunoSEQ multiplex PCR, yet TCRdb's version contains in-frame clones alone and is incomplete. The table lists about 70,000 clones, approximately 97% of them singletons. The sample taken for sequencing was T cells isolated from PBMCs. These receptors were taken from a human donor in good health. Both conserved end residues are part of each CDR3. D genes are given only for firm matches. Clone size, where shown, is once, few, many, or a class for clones that have expanded.

j_gene | d_gene | v_gene | abundance | CDR3nt | CDR3aa
TRBJ1-4 | NA | TRBV6-6 | once | TGTGCCAGCAGCTACCACAGTGAAAAACTGTTTTTT | CASSYHSEKLFF
TRBJ2-3 | NA | TRBV7-8 | once | TGTGCCAGCAGCTGGGGAGTCGTAGGGCGCACAGATACGCAGTATTTT | CASSWGVVGRTDTQYF
TRBJ1-3 | NA | TRBV30 | NA | TGTGCCTGGAGTTCAGGGCCTGGAAACACCATATATTTT | CAWSSGPGNTIYF
TRBJ1-2 | TRBD1 | TRBV2 | NA | TGTGCCAGCAGTGACCCGGGACAGGGAAGGTATGGCTACACCTTC | CASSDPGQGRYGYTF
TRBJ2-2 | NA | TRBV18 | NA | TGTGCCAGCTCGCACACTGCCCCGACAGCGTATAGCCCCACCGGGGAGCTGTTTTTT | CASSHTAPTAYSPTGELFF
TRBJ1-2 | TRBD1 | TRBV5-4 | NA | TGTGCCAGCAGCACGGACAGGGGGCGAAACTATGGCTACACCTTC | CASSTDRGRNYGYTF
TRBJ1-2 | TRBD1 | TRBV13 | once | TGTGCCAGCAGCTTAGGACAGGGGGCGCTAGCCTTTAATGGCTACACCTTC | CASSLGQGALAFNGYTF
TRBJ1-1 | NA | TRBV7-9 | NA | TGTGCCAGCACCCCATGGAGTGTGACTCACACTGAAGCTTTCTTT | CASTPWSVTHTEAFF
TRBJ2-7 | NA | TRBV15 | NA | TGTGCCACCAGGGTTCCTAGTTTCTACGAGCAGTACTTC | CATRVPSFYEQYF
TRBJ1-6 | TRBD1 | TRBV7-9 | NA | TGTGCCAGCAGCTTAGTAGGGACAGATAATTCACCCCTCCACTTT | CASSLVGTDNSPLHF
TRBJ2-7 | NA | TRBV6-6 | NA | TGTGCCAGCAGTTACGGGGGGTTCGAGCAGTACTTC | CASSYGGFEQYF
TRBJ1-1 | NA | TRBV4-1 | once | TGCGCCAGCAGACGGGACACTGAAGCTTTCTTT | CASRRDTEAFF
TRBJ1-1 | TRBD1 | TRBV6-1 | NA | TGTGCCAGCAGTGGGACGAGGGGGCGGTGGTCTGCTGAAGCTTTCTTT | CASSGTRGRWSAEAFF
TRBJ1-1 | TRBD1 | TRBV5-4 | NA | TGTGCCAGCAGCCCCTGGACAGGTTCGAACACTGAAGCTTTCTTT | CASSPWTGSNTEAFF
TRBJ2-7 | TRBD1 | TRBV19 | NA | TGTGCCAGTACAGTGGGACAGGGGCCTTCCTACGAGCAGTACTTC | CASTVGQGPSYEQYF
TRBJ2-1 | TRBD2 | TRBV28 | NA | TGTGCCACCGAAGGGGGACTAGCGGGAGGTTCTGCCTACAATGAGCAGTTCTTC | CATEGGLAGGSAYNEQFF
TRBJ2-5 | TRBD2 | TRBV2 | NA | TGTGCCAGCAAACTAGCGATGCAAGAGACCCAGTACTTC | CASKLAMQETQYF
TRBJ1-1 | NA | TRBV6-1 | NA | TGTGCCAGCACTCCCTTCCCAGTCATGAACACTGAAGCTTTCTTT | CASTPFPVMNTEAFF
TRBJ2-7 | TRBD1 | TRBV27 | NA | TGTGCCAGCAGCTTAACAGGGGTCTACGAGCAGTACTTC | CASSLTGVYEQYF
TRBJ2-7 | NA | TRBV14 | NA | TGTGCCAGCAGCCAAGTGGGCAGGGTCTACGAGCAGTACTTC | CASSQVGRVYEQYF
TRBJ1-5 | TRBD1 | TRBV6-6 | NA | TGTGCCAGCAGTGGACAGGGCGAGTTAGTGCCCCAGCATTTT | CASSGQGELVPQHF
TRBJ1-2 | TRBD1 | TRBV7-9 | NA | TGTGCCAGCAGCCCCCAGGGGGCAGTAGCTGGCTACACCTTC | CASSPQGAVAGYTF
TRBJ1-2 | TRBD1 | TRBV15 | NA | TGTGCCACCAGGAAAGACGGACAGGGTTTTGGCTACACCTTC | CATRKDGQGFGYTF
TRBJ1-4 | NA | TRBV21-1 | NA | TGTGCCAGCAGCGTTGCGCCAGGGGTAGAAAAACTGTTTTTT | CASSVAPGVEKLFF
TRBJ2-5 | NA | TRBV20-1 | NA | TGCAGTGCATCCTGGGAGCTGACCCAGTACTTC | CSASWELTQYF
TRBJ2-1 | TRBD2 | TRBV2 | NA | TGTGCCAGCAGGACCGGGGGGACTAGCCTCATCAATGAGCAGTTCTTC | CASRTGGTSLINEQFF
TRBJ2-7 | NA | TRBV7-9 | NA | TGTGCCAGCAGCCTATCTAGGACAGCCGCCTACGAGCAGTACTTC | CASSLSRTAAYEQYF
TRBJ1-1 | NA | TRBV7-3 | NA | TGTGCCAGCAGCCCCGAGGGTGGGCTTGAAGCTTTCTTT | CASSPEGGLEAFF
TRBJ1-2 | TRBD1 | TRBV9 | NA | TGTGCCAGCAGCGCAGGACAGGGGGGTTATGGCTACACCTTC | CASSAGQGGYGYTF
TRBJ2-7 | NA | TRBV27 | NA | TGTGCCAGCAGGACAGGAGCCTACGAGCAGTACTTC | CASRTGAYEQYF
TRBJ1-1 | TRBD1 | TRBV11-3 | NA | TGTGCCAGCAGCTTAGACCAGGGGGCGCGAGCTTTCTTT | CASSLDQGARAFF
TRBJ1-1 | NA | TRBV19 | NA | TGTGCCAGTAGTATTCCAGGGAAGTGGGCCACTGAAGCTTTCTTT | CASSIPGKWATEAFF
TRBJ2-3 | TRBD1 | TRBV2 | NA | TGTGCCAGCAGTGTACGACAGGGTGGGAAAACAGATACGCAGTATTTT | CASSVRQGGKTDTQYF
TRBJ1-5 | TRBD1 | TRBV30 | NA | TGTGCCTGGAGTGTAAGGGACAGGGGGGGCAATCAGCCCCAGCATTTT | CAWSVRDRGGNQPQHF
TRBJ1-5 | TRBD1 | TRBV6-5 | NA | TGTGCCAGCAGTACCTCGACAGGGAGCAATCAGCCCCAGCATTTT | CASSTSTGSNQPQHF
TRBJ1-1 | NA | TRBV11-2 | NA | TGTGCCAGCAGCTTAGAAGGGAGGGCGGCCGAAGCTTTCTTT | CASSLEGRAAEAFF
TRBJ1-2 | NA | TRBV18 | NA | TGTGCCAGCTCACCGATAGTCCGGGACAATCCGGTTGGCTACACCTTC | CASSPIVRDNPVGYTF
TRBJ1-2 | NA | TRBV30 | NA | TGTGCCTGGAATCCAACAGGGTACTATGGCTACACCTTC | CAWNPTGYYGYTF
TRBJ2-5 | TRBD2 | TRBV7-9 | NA | TGTGCCAGCAGCTTACAGCGGGAGGGGCGAGAGACCCAGTACTTC | CASSLQREGRETQYF
TRBJ1-5 | TRBD1 | TRBV5-8 | NA | TGTGCCAGCAGCATCCGGACAGGGGGGAATCAGCCCCAGCATTTT | CASSIRTGGNQPQHF
TRBJ1-2 | NA | TRBV19 | NA | TGTGCCAGTATGCCAGGGTCGAACTATGGCTACACCTTC | CASMPGSNYGYTF
TRBJ2-7 | TRBD1 | TRBV2 | NA | TGTGCCAGCAGTGATAATTTCGGGACAGACTCCTACGAGCAGTACTTC | CASSDNFGTDSYEQYF
TRBJ2-2 | TRBD2 | TRBV6-5 | NA | TGTGCCAGCAGTTACCTAGCGGGGCACACCGGGGAGCTGTTTTTT | CASSYLAGHTGELFF
TRBJ1-4 | NA | TRBV9 | NA | TGTGCCAGCAGCGGTTACCGGGGGGGTGAAAAACTGTTTTTT | CASSGYRGGEKLFF
TRBJ1-2 | NA | TRBV5-1 | NA | TGCGCCAGCAGCTTGGCCGAAGGGAGCTCGGGTGGCTACACCTTC | CASSLAEGSSGGYTF
TRBJ2-4 | TRBD1 | TRBV5-1 | NA | TGCGCCAGCAGCTTGGCCCAACAGGGGGACATTCAGTACTTC | CASSLAQQGDIQYF
TRBJ1-5 | NA | TRBV30 | NA | TGTGCCTGGAAAGCGGGGACATCAGGGGGCAATCAGCCCCAGCATTTT | CAWKAGTSGGNQPQHF
TRBJ1-1 | NA | TRBV19 | few | TGTGCCAGTAGTGGTCTAGAGGCTTTCTTT | CASSGLEAFF
TRBJ2-2 | NA | TRBV5-1 | once | TGCGCCAGCAGCTTTGATGGGCGCACCGGGGAGCTGTTTTTT | CASSFDGRTGELFF
TRBJ2-5 | TRBD2 | TRBV18 | NA | TGTGCCAGCTCACCCCCGACTAGCGGAAAAGAGACCCAGTACTTC | CASSPPTSGKETQYF
TRBJ1-1 | TRBD1 | TRBV5-8 | NA | TGTGCCAGCAGCTGGACAGGGACCTTGAACACTGAAGCTTTCTTT | CASSWTGTLNTEAFF
TRBJ2-2 | TRBD1 | TRBV18 | NA | TGTGCCAGCTCACCATCCGGGACAGGGACCACCGGGGAGCTGTTTTTT | CASSPSGTGTTGELFF
TRBJ1-6 | TRBD1 | TRBV5-1 | once | TGCGCCAGCAGCTCTGCCGACAGGGGGCAAGGTAATTCACCCCTCCACTTT | CASSSADRGQGNSPLHF
TRBJ1-4 | NA | TRBV11-2 | NA | TGTGCCAGCAGCTTAGGGAAGGCGTCAGGGACACATGAAAAACTGTTTTTT | CASSLGKASGTHEKLFF